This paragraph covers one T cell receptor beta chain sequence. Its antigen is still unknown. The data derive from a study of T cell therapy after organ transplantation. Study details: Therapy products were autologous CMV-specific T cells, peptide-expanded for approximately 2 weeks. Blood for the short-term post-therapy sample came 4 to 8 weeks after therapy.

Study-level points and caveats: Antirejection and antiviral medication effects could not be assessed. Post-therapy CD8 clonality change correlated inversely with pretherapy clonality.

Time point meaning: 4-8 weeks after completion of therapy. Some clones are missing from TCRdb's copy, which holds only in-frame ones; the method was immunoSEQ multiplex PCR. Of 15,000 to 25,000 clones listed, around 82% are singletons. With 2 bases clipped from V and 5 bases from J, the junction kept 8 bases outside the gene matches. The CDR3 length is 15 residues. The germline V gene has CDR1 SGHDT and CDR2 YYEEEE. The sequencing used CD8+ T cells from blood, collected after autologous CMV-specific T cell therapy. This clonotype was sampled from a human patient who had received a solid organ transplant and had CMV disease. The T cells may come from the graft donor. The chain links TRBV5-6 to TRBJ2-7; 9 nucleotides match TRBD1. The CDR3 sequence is CASSLQGAFLHEQYF. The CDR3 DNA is TGTGCCAGCAGCTTACAGGGGGCATTTCTCCACGAGCAGTACTTC.